Shown below are 10 T cell receptor beta chains from a single sample sequenced in a study of control samples from healthy donors and cancer patients. The table came from immunoSEQ multiplex PCR; TCRdb's copy has only in-frame clones and leaves some out. The sample consists of 170,000 or so clones, around 90% of them appearing once. Sample: blood. The receptors originated from a woman aged 40 to 50 in good health.

This chain joins TRBV27 and TRBJ2-7; D may match TRBD1 or TRBD2 (5 bases each). Germline V gene lookup returns CDR1 MNHEY and CDR2 SMNVEV (reference sequence). V was clipped by 5 bases and J by 2 bases, with 16 bases between them. The CDR3 is 15 residues long. The CDR3, as DNA: TGTGCCAGCAGTCCCGGGGCCTCCCCTACCTACGAGCAGTACTTC. The encoded protein is CASSPGASPTYEQYF.

This rearrangement joins TRBV5-8 to TRBJ1-5; D ambiguous. Trimming took off 4 bases at V and 4 bases at J, with 15 bases between the two ends. The CDR3 spans 15 residues. Germline V gene sequence: CDR1 SGHTS, CDR2 YDEGEE. In DNA form, the CDR3 reads TGTGCCAGCAGCCTCGGATACACACTAAATCAGCCCCAGCATTTT. Protein product: CASSLGYTLNQPQHF.

V gene TRBV19 combines with J gene TRBJ2-4; the D gene is possibly TRBD2 (5 bases). The CDR3 length is 11 residues. In germline, CDR1 is LNHDA, CDR2 SQIVND (reference sequence). V lost 3 bases, J lost 8 bases, and 5 bases lay in between. In DNA, the CDR3 is TGTGCCAGTAGTATGAGGGACATTCAGTACTTC. It codes for CASSMRDIQYF.

The genes are TRBV6-6 and TRBJ2-2; no clear D gene. Deletions cut 7 bases from V and 5 bases from J, with 5 bases between. CDR3 length: 11 residues. CDR1 and CDR2 from the germline V gene are MNHNY and SVGAGI (reference sequence). CDR3: CASIYTGELFF. The CDR3 DNA follows: TGTGCCAGCATCTATACCGGGGAGCTGTTTTTT.

Of note for this clone: The junction departs from the called germline gene at one end, perhaps through a read error. The chain joins TRBV28 to TRBJ1-5; a weak D match, TRBD1 (5 bases). The CDR3 consists of 17 residues. Germline V gene sequence: CDR1 MDHEN, CDR2 SYDVKM. The CDR3 DNA reads TGTGCCAGCAGTTTATTCCTGCGAGGGGATAGCAATCAGCCTCAGCATTTT. Translated: CASSLFLRGDSNQPQHF.

The chain employs TRBV4-1 and TRBJ2-2, with D possibly matching TRBD2 (6 bases). Trimming cost V 2 bases and J 4 bases, with 11 bases left between them. Per germline, CDR1 MGHRA and CDR2 YSYEKL. This CDR3 comprises 15 residues. CDR3 loop: CASSQPGGVTGELFF. CDR3 coding DNA: TGCGCCAGCAGCCAACCCGGGGGAGTCACCGGGGAGCTGTTTTTT.

The J gene is TRBJ1-6, the V gene TRBV2; TRBD1 agrees at 9 bases. J gave up 4 bases and V 6 bases, and 7 bases lay outside the gene matches. Germline V gene sequence: CDR1 SNHLY, CDR2 FYNNEI. This CDR3 spans 16 amino acids. In DNA, the CDR3 is TGTGCCAGCAGCCTGGACAGGGGCTCTTATAATTCACCCCTCCACTTT. This translates into CASSLDRGSYNSPLHF.

This clone has a single count. The chain links TRBV6-5 to TRBJ1-2, with 9 positions matching TRBD1. Per the germline V gene, CDR1 is MNHEY and CDR2 is SVGAGI. With V trimmed by 4 bases and J by 6 bases, 12 bases remained unmatched. The CDR3 totals 16 residues. The CDR3 sequence: CASSFQAGTGRHGYTF. The CDR3 nucleotides read TGTGCCAGCAGTTTCCAGGCCGGGACAGGGAGGCATGGCTACACCTTC.

V and J are TRBV10-3 and TRBJ1-1; D perhaps matches TRBD1 (6 bases). This CDR3 has 14 amino acids. V dropped 6 bases and J dropped 5 bases, with 16 bases sitting between them. CDR1 is ENHRY and CDR2 is SYGVKD in the germline V gene. CDR3 sequence reads: CAIRQGIEITEAFF. The CDR3 region has the DNA TGTGCCATCAGACAGGGTATCGAAATAACTGAAGCTTTCTTT.

V is TRBV7-9 and J is TRBJ2-1; 10 bases match TRBD2. Trimming removed 4 bases from V and 2 bases from J; junction bases left unmatched: 5. The CDR3 spans 16 residues. Germline V lookup: CDR1 SEHNR, CDR2 FQNEAQ (reference sequence). CDR3 in amino acids: CASSSTGTSAYNEQFF. The CDR3 nucleotides read TGTGCCAGCAGCTCGACTGGGACTAGCGCCTACAATGAGCAGTTCTTC.